This T cell receptor beta chain was identified during a study of shared T cell receptors in the human thymus. The CDR3 sequence is 13 residues long. The trim removed 1 base at V and 10 bases at J, leaving 6 bases unmatched. The germline CDR1 and CDR2 sequences are MNHEY and SVGAGI. Data came from immunoSEQ multiplex PCR; TCRdb stores just in-frame clones and leaves some out. The repertoire holds about 710,000 clones, with 80% to 90% as singletons. This clone was found once. This same sample was also part of a study on human thymus T cells. As that report states: Each of the donors was a healthy Finnish infant who was undergoing open corrective cardiac surgery for congenital heart defects. The thymus was resected at corrective cardiac surgery. Related reports documented highly overlapping thymic repertoires among unrelated individuals.

The sequenced sample was thymocytes. The origin of this receptor is a boy under two years old with a congenital heart defect. This chain joins TRBV6-5 and TRBJ1-1; TRBD1 matches at 7 bases. CDR3: CASSYLQGPGAFF. The CDR3 nucleotides are TGTGCCAGCAGTTACTTACAGGGGCCGGGAGCTTTCTTT.